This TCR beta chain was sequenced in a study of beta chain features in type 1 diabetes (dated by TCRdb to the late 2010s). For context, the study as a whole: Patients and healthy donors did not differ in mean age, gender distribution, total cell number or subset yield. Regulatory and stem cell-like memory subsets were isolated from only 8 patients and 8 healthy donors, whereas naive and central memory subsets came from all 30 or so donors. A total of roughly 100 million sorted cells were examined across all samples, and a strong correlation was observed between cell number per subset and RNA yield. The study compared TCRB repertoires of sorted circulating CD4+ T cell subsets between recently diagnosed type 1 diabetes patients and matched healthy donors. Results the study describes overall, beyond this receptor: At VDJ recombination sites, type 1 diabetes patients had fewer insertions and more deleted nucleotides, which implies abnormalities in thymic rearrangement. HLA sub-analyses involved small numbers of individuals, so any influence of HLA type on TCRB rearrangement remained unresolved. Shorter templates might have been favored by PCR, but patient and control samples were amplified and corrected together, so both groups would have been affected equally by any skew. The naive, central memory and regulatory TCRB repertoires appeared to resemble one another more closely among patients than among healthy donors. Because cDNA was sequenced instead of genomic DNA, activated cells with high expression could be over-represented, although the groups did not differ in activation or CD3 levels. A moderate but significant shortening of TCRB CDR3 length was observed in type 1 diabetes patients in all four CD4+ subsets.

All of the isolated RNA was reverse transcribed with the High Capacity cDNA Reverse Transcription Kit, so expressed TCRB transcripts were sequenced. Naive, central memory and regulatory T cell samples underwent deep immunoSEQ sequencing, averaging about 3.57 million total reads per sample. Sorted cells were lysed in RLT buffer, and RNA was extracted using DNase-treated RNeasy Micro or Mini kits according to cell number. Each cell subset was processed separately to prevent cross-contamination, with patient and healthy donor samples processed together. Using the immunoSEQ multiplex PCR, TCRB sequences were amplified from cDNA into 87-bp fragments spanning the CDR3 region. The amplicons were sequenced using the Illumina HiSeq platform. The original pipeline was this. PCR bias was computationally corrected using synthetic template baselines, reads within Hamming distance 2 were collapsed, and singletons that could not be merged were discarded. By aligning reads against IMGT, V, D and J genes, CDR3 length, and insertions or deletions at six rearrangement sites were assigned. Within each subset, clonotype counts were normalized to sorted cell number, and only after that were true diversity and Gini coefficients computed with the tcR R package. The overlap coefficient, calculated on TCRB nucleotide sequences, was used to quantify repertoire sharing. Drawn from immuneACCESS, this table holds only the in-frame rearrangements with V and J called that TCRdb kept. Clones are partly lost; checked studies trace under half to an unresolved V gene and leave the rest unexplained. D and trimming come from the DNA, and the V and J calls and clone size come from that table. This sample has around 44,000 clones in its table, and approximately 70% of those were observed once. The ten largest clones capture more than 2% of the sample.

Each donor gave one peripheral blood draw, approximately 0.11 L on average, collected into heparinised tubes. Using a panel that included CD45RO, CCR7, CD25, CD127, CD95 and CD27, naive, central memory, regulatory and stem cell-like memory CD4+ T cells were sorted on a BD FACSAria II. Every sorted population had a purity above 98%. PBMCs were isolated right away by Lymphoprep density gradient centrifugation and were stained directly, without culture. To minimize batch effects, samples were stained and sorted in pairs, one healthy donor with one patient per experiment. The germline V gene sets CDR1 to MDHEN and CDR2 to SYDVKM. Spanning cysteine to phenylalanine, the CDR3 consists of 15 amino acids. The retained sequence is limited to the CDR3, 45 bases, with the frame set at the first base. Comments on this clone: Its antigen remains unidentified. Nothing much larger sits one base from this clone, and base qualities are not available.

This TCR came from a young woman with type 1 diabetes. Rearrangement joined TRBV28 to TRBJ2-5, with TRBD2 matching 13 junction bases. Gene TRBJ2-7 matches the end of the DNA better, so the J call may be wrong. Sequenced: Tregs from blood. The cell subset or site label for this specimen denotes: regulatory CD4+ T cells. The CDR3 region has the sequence CASSSWTSGSSEQYF. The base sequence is TGTGCCAGCAGTTCTTGGACTAGCGGGAGCTCCGAGCAGTACTTC.